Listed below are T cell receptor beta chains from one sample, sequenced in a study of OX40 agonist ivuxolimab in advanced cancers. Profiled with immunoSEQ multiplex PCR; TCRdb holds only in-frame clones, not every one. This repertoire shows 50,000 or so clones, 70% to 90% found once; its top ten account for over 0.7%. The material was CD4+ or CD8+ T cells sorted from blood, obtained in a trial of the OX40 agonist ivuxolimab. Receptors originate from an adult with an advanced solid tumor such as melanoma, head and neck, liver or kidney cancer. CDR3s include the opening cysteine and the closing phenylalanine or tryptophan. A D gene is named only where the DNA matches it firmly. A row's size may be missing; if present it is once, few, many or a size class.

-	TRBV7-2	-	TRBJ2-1	TGTGCCAGCAGCCCAAGGGTCGGACTTGAGCAGTTCTTC	CASSPRVGLEQFF
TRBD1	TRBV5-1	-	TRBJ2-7	TGCGCCAGCAGCCCGACAGGGGGCTCCTACGAGCAGTACTTC	CASSPTGGSYEQYF
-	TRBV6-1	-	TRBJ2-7	TGTGCCAGCAGGGCCGGAGACGGTCACTACGAGCAGTACTTC	CASRAGDGHYEQYF
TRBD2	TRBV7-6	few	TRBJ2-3	TGTGCCAGCAGCGCTTTGGGACTAGCGGGAGGGCCAGGAGATACGCAGTATTTT	CASSALGLAGGPGDTQYF
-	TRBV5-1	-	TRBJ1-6	TGCGCCAGCACCCCTCTTGGTACAGGGAGCTCCTATAATTCACCCCTCCACTTT	CASTPLGTGSSYNSPLHF
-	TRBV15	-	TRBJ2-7	TGTGCCACCAGCAGAGAGTACGAGCAGTACTTC	CATSREYEQYF
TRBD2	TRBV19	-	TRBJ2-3	TGTGCCAGTAGTTTCTCCCCCGGGACTATCACAGATACGCAGTATTTT	CASSFSPGTITDTQYF
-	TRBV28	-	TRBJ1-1	TGTGCCAGCAGTTTAACAGCTGAAGCTTTCTTT	CASSLTAEAFF
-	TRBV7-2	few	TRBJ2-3	TGTGCCAGCAGCTTAGTTCCCGCAGGGGGCACAGATACGCAGTATTTT	CASSLVPAGGTDTQYF
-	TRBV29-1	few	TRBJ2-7	TGCAGCGTTGGAAGTAACCAGTACGAGCAGTACTTC	CSVGSNQYEQYF
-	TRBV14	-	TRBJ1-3	TGTGCCAGCAGCCAAGATCGGAGCCCGGCGAACACCATATATTTT	CASSQDRSPANTIYF
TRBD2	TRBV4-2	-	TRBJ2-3	TGTGCCAGCAGCCAAGACGGGGCGGGGGGGAGAGATACGCAGTATTTT	CASSQDGAGGRDTQYF
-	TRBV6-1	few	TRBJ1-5	TGTGCCAGCAGTAGGGACACAGGCAATCAGCCCCAGCATTTT	CASSRDTGNQPQHF
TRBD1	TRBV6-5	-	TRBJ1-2	TGTGCCAGCAGTTACAGAGGGGGCGATGGCTACACCTTC	CASSYRGGDGYTF
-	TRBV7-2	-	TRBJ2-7	TGTGCCAGCAGCCATAATCCGCGATACTCCTACGAGCAGTACTTC	CASSHNPRYSYEQYF